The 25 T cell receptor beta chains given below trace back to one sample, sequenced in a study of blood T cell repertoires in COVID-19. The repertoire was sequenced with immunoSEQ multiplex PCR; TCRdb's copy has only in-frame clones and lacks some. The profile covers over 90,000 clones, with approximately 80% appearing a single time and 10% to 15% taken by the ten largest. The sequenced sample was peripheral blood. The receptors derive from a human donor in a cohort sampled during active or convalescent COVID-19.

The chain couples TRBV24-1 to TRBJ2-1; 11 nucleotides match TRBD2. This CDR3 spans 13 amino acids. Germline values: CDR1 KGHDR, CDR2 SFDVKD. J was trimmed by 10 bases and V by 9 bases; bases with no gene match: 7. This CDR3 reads CATGTSGSGEQFF. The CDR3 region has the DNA TGTGCCACCGGGACTAGCGGTTCTGGAGAGCAGTTCTTC.

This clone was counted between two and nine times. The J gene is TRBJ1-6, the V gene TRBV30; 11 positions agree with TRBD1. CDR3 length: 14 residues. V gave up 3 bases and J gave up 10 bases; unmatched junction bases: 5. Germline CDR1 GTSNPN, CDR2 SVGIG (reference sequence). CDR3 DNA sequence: TGTGCCTGGAGAGTGGGACAGGGGGTATCACCCCTCCACTTT. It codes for CAWRVGQGVSPLHF. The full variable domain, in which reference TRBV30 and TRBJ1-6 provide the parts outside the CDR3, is SQTIHQWPATLVQPVGSPLSLECTVEGTSNPNLYWYRQAAGRGLQLLFYSVGIGQISSEVPQNLSASRPQDRQFILSSKKLLLSDSGFYLCAWRVGQGVSPLHFGNGTRLTVT.

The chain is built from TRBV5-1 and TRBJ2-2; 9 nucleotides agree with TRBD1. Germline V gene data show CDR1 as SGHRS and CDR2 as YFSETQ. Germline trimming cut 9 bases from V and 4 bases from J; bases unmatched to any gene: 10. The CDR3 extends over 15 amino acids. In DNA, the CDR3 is TGCGCCACTTCCCTGGACAGGGGTTCCACCGGGGAGCTGTTTTTT. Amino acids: CATSLDRGSTGELFF. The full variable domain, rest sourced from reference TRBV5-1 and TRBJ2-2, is KAGVTQTPRYLIKTRGQQVTLSCSPISGHRSVSWYQQTPGQGLQFLFEYFSETQRNKGNFPGRFSGRQFSNSRSEMNVSTLELGDSALYLCATSLDRGSTGELFFGEGSRLTVL.

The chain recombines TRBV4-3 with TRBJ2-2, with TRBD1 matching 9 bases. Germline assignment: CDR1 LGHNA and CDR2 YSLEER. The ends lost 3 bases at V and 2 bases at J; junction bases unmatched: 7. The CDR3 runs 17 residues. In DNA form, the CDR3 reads TGCGCCAGCAGCCATTCGGGGGGACAGGGAAACACCGGGGAGCTGTTTTTT. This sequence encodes CASSHSGGQGNTGELFF.

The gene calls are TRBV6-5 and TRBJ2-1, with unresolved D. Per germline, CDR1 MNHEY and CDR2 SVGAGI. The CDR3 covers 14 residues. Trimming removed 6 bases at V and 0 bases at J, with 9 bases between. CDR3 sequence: CASRLLSSYNEQFF. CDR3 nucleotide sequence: TGTGCCAGCAGACTTTTGAGCTCCTACAATGAGCAGTTCTTC.

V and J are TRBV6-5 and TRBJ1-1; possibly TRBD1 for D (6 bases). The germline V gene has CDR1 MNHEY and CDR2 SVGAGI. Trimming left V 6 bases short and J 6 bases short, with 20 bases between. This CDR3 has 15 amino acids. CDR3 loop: CASSPTDRHPAEAFF. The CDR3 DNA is TGTGCCAGCAGCCCAACCGACAGGCATCCCGCTGAAGCTTTCTTT.

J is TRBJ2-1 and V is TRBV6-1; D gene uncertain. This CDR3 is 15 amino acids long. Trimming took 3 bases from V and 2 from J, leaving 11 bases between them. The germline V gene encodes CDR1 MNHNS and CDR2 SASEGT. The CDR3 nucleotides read TGTGCCAGCAGTGACAGCCCCGCGGCCTACAATGAGCAGTTCTTC. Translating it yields CASSDSPAAYNEQFF.

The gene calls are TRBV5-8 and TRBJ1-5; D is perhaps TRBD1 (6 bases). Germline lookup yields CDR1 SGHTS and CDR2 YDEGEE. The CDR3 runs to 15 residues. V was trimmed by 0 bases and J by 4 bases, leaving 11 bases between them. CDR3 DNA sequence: TGTGCCAGCAGCTTGGGGGGGCGGGCAAATCAGCCCCAGCATTTT. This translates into CASSLGGRANQPQHF.

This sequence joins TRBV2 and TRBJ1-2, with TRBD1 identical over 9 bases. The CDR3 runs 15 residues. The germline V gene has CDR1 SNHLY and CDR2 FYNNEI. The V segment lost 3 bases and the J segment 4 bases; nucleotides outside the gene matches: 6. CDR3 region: CASSDRTGAIYGYTF. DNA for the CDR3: TGTGCCAGCAGTGACCGGACAGGGGCTATCTATGGCTACACCTTC.

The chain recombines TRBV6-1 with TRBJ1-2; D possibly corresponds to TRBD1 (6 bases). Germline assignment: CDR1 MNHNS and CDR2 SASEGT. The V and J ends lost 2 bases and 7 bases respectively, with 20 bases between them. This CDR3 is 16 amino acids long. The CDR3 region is CASSESAQGSRGGYTF. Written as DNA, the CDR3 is TGTGCCAGCAGTGAATCGGCTCAGGGGTCTCGTGGTGGCTACACCTTC.

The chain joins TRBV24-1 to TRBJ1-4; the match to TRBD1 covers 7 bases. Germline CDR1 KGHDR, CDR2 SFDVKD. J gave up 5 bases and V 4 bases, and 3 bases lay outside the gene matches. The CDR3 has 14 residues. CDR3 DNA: TGTGCCACCAGTGAACCGGGACAGAATGAAAAACTGTTTTTT. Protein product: CATSEPGQNEKLFF.

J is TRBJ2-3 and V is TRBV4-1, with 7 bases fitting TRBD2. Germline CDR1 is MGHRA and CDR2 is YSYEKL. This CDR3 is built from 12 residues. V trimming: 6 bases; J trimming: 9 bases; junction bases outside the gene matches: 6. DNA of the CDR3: TGCGCCAGCAGTCCGGGGGGTAGCACGCAGTATTTT. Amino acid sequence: CASSPGGSTQYF.

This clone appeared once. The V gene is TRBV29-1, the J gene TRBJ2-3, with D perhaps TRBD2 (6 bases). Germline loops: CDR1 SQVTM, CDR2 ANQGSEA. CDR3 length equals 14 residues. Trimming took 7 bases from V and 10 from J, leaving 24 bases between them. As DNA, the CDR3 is TGCAGCGCTAATCCCCCCAGGGAGTCTAGCGCGCAGTATTTT. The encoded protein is CSANPPRESSAQYF.

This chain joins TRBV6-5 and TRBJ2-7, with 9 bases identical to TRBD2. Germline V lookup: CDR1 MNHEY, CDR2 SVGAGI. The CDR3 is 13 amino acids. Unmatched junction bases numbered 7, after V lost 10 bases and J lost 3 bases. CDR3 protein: CATSGTSFYEQYF. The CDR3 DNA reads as TGTGCCACCTCCGGGACTAGCTTCTACGAGCAGTACTTC.

The CDR3 loop reads CASSPPGVASYNEQFF. The CDR3, as DNA: TGTGCCAGCAGCCCCCCAGGTGTGGCCTCCTACAATGAGCAGTTCTTC. The chain links TRBV9 to TRBJ2-1; no reliable D call. Germline V gene data show CDR1 as SGDLS and CDR2 as YYNGEE. The V and J ends lost 4 bases and 0 bases respectively, with 14 bases between them. The CDR3 has 16 amino acids.

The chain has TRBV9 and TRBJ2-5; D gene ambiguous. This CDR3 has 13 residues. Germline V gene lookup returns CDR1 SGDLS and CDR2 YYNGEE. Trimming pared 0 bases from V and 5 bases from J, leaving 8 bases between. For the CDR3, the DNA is TGTGCCAGCAGCGTAGCCGAGAGGGAGACCCAGTACTTC. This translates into CASSVAERETQYF.

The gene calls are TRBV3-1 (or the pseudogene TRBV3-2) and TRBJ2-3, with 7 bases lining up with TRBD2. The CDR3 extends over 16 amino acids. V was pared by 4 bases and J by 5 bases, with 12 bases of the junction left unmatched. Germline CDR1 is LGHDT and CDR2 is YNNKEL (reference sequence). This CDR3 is CASSPLGGGSGDTQYF. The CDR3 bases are TGTGCCAGCAGCCCATTGGGCGGGGGTTCAGGAGATACGCAGTATTTT.

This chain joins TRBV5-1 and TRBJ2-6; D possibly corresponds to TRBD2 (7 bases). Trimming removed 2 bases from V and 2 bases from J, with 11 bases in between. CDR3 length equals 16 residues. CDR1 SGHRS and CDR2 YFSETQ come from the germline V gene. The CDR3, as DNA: TGCGCCAGCAGCTTCGCGGGGGCAGCTGGGGCCAACGTCCTGACTTTC. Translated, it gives CASSFAGAAGANVLTF.

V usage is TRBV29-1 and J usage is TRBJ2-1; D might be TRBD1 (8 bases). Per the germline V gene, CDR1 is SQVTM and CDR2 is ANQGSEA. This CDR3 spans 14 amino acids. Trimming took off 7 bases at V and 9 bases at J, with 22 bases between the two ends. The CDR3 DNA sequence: TGCAGCGCCCCACAGGGGGGGGCTGGGGCTGAGCAGTTCTTC. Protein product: CSAPQGGAGAEQFF.

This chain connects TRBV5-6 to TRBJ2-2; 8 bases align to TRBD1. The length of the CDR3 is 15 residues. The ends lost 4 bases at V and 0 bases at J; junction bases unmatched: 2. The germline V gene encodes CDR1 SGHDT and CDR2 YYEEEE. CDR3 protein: CASSEGQANTGELFF. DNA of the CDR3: TGTGCCAGCAGCGAGGGACAGGCGAACACCGGGGAGCTGTTTTTT.

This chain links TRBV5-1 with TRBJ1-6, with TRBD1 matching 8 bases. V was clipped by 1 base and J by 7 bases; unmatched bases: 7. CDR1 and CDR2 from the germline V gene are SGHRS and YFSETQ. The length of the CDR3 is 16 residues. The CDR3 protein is CASSLMSGGANSPLHF. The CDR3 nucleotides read TGCGCCAGCAGCTTGATGTCAGGGGGCGCGAATTCACCCCTCCACTTT.

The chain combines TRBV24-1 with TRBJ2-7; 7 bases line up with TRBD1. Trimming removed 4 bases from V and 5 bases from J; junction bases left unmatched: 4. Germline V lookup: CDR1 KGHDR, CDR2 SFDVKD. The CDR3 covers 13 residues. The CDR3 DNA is TGTGCCACCAGTGAGATGACAGGGCACGAGCAGTACTTC. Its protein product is CATSEMTGHEQYF.

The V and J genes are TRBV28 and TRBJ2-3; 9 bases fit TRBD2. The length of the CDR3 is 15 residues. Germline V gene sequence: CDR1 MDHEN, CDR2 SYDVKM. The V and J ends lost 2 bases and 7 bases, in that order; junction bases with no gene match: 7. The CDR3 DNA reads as TGTGCCAGCAGTTTAGGCGGGGGGGCGGAATATACGCAGTATTTT. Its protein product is CASSLGGGAEYTQYF. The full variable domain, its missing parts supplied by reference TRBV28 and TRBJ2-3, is DVKVTQSSRYLVKRTGEKVFLECVQDMDHENMFWYRQDPGLGLRLIYFSYDVKMKEKGDIPEGYSVSREKKERFSLILESASTNQTSMYLCASSLGGGAEYTQYFGPGTRLTVL.

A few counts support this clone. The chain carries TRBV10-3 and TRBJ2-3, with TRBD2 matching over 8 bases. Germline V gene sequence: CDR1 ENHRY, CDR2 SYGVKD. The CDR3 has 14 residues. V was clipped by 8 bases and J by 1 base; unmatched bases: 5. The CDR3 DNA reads TGTGCCATCGGAGCGGGGGTGGGCACAGATACGCAGTATTTT. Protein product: CAIGAGVGTDTQYF.

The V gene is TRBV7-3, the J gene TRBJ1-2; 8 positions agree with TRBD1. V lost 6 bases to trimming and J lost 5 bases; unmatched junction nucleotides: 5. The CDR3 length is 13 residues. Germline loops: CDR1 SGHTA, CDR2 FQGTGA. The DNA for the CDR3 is TGTGCCAGCAGTCCCGACAGGGGATATGGCTACACCTTC. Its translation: CASSPDRGYGYTF.